This T cell receptor (beta chain) was found in a study of persistence of HIV-infected CD4 T cells. Study-wide context: Blood samples, up to about 180 mL, came from multiple time points, except two leukapheresis donors sampled once.

This was the immunoSEQ version 4 assay in survey mode. Sequenced by immunoSEQ multiplex PCR; TCRdb stores in-frame clones only, minus some. The sample consists of around 7,500 clones, 79% of them appearing once. The CDR3 length is 16 residues. Germline V gives CDR1 MNHEY, CDR2 SMNVEV (reference sequence). Trimming stripped 4 bases from V and 4 bases from J, with 19 bases between. Stimulation used about 9.2 ug/mL lysate from CMV-infected fibroblasts. Sorting of responding CD4+ T cells relied on upregulated CD40 ligand together with CD69. With regard to this clone: The antigen is unknown.

The chain employs TRBV27 and TRBJ2-5, with D perhaps given as TRBD1 or TRBD2 (6 bases each). The sequence was obtained from an adult woman with HIV who was CMV-seropositive. Sequencing used CD4+ T cells sorted from PBMCs after approximately 20-hour stimulation, obtained from a patient who received antiretroviral therapy. For the CDR3, the DNA is TGTGCCAGCAGTTCATACGGGGGCGAGTTTAGAGAGACCCAGTACTTC. It specifies CASSSYGGEFRETQYF.